This T cell receptor (beta chain) derives from a study of shared clonotypes between healthy human individuals. Findings of the study overall: Compared with memory subsets, naive subsets generally had larger estimated richness.

With regard to this clone: Its antigen is unknown.

Both subsets, CD45RA+ naive and CD45RA-negative memory, were split from the CD4+ cells. Germline V gene data show CDR1 as MNHEY and CDR2 as SMNVEV (reference sequence). There are 15 residues in the CDR3. With 4 bases clipped from V and 4 bases from J, the junction kept 7 bases outside the gene matches. It was about 210 ng DNA, tens of thousands of T cell genomes, that sorted-subset replicate PCRs used. Sequenced by immunoSEQ multiplex PCR; TCRdb stores in-frame clones only, minus some. The top ten hold more than 0.35% of the sample, which has about 2.4 million clones, 80% to 95% seen once. This clonotype was obtained from a young man in good health. Some clones in this sample may be carry-over from other donors' samples. Sequencing used naive CD4+ T cells from PBMCs. The subset: CD45RA+ positively selected. The V gene is TRBV27, the J gene TRBJ2-5; TRBD2 aligns across 9 bases. As DNA, the CDR3 is TGTGCCAGCAGTTCAGTAGCGGGAGTGGGAGAGACCCAGTACTTC. Encoded protein: CASSSVAGVGETQYF.